This is a list of T cell receptor beta chains from one sample in a study of T cell responses to AZD1222 COVID-19 vaccine. Generated by immunoSEQ multiplex PCR, the TCRdb table keeps only in-frame clones and is missing some. The table shows about 120,000 clones, with 86% occurring only once. The sample was peripheral blood, taken 28 days after the second AZD1222 dose. The source of these receptors is an adult who received the AZD1222 COVID-19 vaccine. CDR3s include the opening cysteine and the closing phenylalanine or tryptophan. A D gene is named only where the DNA matches it firmly. Clone size is given for some rows only: seen once, a few or many times, or a class if the clone is expanded.

V gene: TRBV6-5; clone size: .; J gene: TRBJ1-2; D gene: .; CDR3 protein: CASSFPGDRGYTF; CDR3 DNA: TGTGCCAGCAGTTTTCCGGGAGACAGGGGCTACACCTTC
V gene: TRBV29-1; clone size: .; J gene: TRBJ2-7; D gene: .; CDR3 protein: CSVADGSYEQYF; CDR3 DNA: TGCAGCGTAGCGGACGGATCCTACGAGCAGTACTTC
V gene: TRBV4-3; clone size: .; J gene: TRBJ1-3; D gene: .; CDR3 protein: CASSQPGSGNTIYF; CDR3 DNA: TGCGCCAGCAGCCAACCAGGGTCTGGAAACACCATATATTTT
V gene: TRBV27; clone size: .; J gene: TRBJ1-5; D gene: .; CDR3 protein: CASSLAEDQPQHF; CDR3 DNA: TGTGCCAGCAGTTTAGCGGAGGATCAGCCCCAGCATTTT
V gene: TRBV5-6; clone size: .; J gene: TRBJ2-7; D gene: TRBD1; CDR3 protein: CASSLLGTGNYEQYF; CDR3 DNA: TGTGCCAGCAGCTTGCTTGGGACAGGGAACTACGAGCAGTACTTC
V gene: TRBV19; clone size: .; J gene: TRBJ2-2; D gene: .; CDR3 protein: CASSKGQINTGELFF; CDR3 DNA: TGTGCCAGTAGTAAGGGACAAATCAACACCGGGGAGCTGTTTTTT
V gene: TRBV19; clone size: .; J gene: TRBJ2-7; D gene: .; CDR3 protein: CASSIVGGLYEQYF; CDR3 DNA: TGTGCCAGTAGTATAGTTGGGGGTTTGTACGAGCAGTACTTC
V gene: TRBV4-3; clone size: once; J gene: TRBJ2-1; D gene: .; CDR3 protein: CASSHHTSAQFGNEQFF; CDR3 DNA: TGCGCCAGCAGCCACCATACCTCCGCGCAGTTTGGCAATGAGCAGTTCTTC
V gene: TRBV20-1; clone size: .; J gene: TRBJ1-2; D gene: .; CDR3 protein: CSAAGNYGYTF; CDR3 DNA: TGCAGTGCCGCAGGGAACTATGGCTACACCTTC
V gene: TRBV2; clone size: .; J gene: TRBJ1-2; D gene: .; CDR3 protein: CASSEQGREGYTF; CDR3 DNA: TGTGCCAGCAGTGAACAGGGGCGAGAAGGCTACACCTTC
V gene: TRBV29-1; clone size: .; J gene: TRBJ1-2; D gene: .; CDR3 protein: CSVPVQGDDYGYTF; CDR3 DNA: TGCAGCGTTCCGGTCCAAGGGGATGACTATGGCTACACCTTC
V gene: TRBV29-1; clone size: .; J gene: TRBJ1-2; D gene: TRBD1; CDR3 protein: CSVGLGTATYGYTF; CDR3 DNA: TGCAGCGTTGGCCTCGGGACAGCTACTTATGGCTACACCTTC
V gene: TRBV6-1; clone size: few; J gene: TRBJ1-5; D gene: .; CDR3 protein: CASSEMTENQPQHF; CDR3 DNA: TGTGCCAGCAGTGAGATGACAGAAAATCAGCCCCAGCATTTT
V gene: TRBV11-1; clone size: .; J gene: TRBJ1-4; D gene: .; CDR3 protein: CASSLQGPGNEKLFF; CDR3 DNA: TGTGCCAGCAGCTTGCAGGGACCGGGGAATGAAAAACTGTTTTTT
V gene: TRBV5-5; clone size: once; J gene: TRBJ1-2; D gene: .; CDR3 protein: CASNQGPANYGYTF; CDR3 DNA: TGTGCCAGCAACCAGGGCCCAGCTAACTATGGCTACACCTTC
V gene: TRBV7-2; clone size: .; J gene: TRBJ2-2; D gene: .; CDR3 protein: CAPKFNTGELFF; CDR3 DNA: TGTGCCCCCAAGTTTAACACCGGGGAGCTGTTTTTT
V gene: TRBV7-9; clone size: .; J gene: TRBJ1-6; D gene: .; CDR3 protein: CASSLVQGDSPLHF; CDR3 DNA: TGTGCCAGCAGCTTAGTTCAGGGTGATTCACCCCTCCACTTT
V gene: TRBV11-3; clone size: .; J gene: TRBJ1-1; D gene: .; CDR3 protein: CASSEQDMNTEAFF; CDR3 DNA: TGTGCCAGCAGCGAACAGGATATGAACACTGAAGCTTTCTTT
V gene: TRBV3-1/TRBV3-2; clone size: .; J gene: TRBJ1-1; D gene: .; CDR3 protein: CASSSRGRHNTEAFF; CDR3 DNA: TGTGCCAGCAGCTCACGCGGACGGCACAACACTGAAGCTTTCTTT
V gene: TRBV19; clone size: .; J gene: TRBJ1-1; D gene: .; CDR3 protein: CASSSKTGNTEAFF; CDR3 DNA: TGTGCCAGTTCCTCGAAGACGGGGAACACTGAAGCTTTCTTT
V gene: TRBV10-1; clone size: .; J gene: TRBJ2-2; D gene: .; CDR3 protein: CASRGDTGELFF; CDR3 DNA: TGCGCCAGCAGAGGGGACACCGGGGAGCTGTTTTTT
V gene: TRBV11-3; clone size: .; J gene: TRBJ1-1; D gene: .; CDR3 protein: CASSSLGQAGTEAFF; CDR3 DNA: TGTGCCAGCAGCTCTTTAGGGCAGGCAGGGACCGAAGCTTTCTTT